This T cell receptor (beta chain) was captured by sequencing in a study of blood T cell repertoires in COVID-19. On the study more broadly: Sites in the United States, Italy and Spain provided acute and convalescent COVID-19 samples. Sample material is recorded as cDNA or gDNA derived from T cells, B-cell-depleted T cells, or PBMCs.

Clinical histories supplied by participants themselves formed the basis of cohort assignment. This CDR3 has 15 amino acids. CDR1 and CDR2 from the germline V gene are SGDLS and YYNGEE. V lost 3 bases and J lost 4, with 15 bases in between. Original processing notes: The authors estimated nucleated cell counts from reference gene primer amplification. Only in-frame clones appear in the TCRdb table, and some are missing; sequencing was by immunoSEQ multiplex PCR. The V and J calls and clone size come from that table; D and trimming were worked out from the DNA. The sample lists approximately 490,000 clones, more than 85% occurring once.

Specimen: PBMCs or T cells enriched from blood (not recorded which). The sequence was collected from a woman in her sixties or seventies who had recovered from COVID-19. The chain couples TRBV9 to TRBJ2-3; D might be TRBD2 (6 bases). In DNA, the CDR3 is TGTGCCAGCAGCGCTCTGGGGGTAGCGGCAGATACGCAGTATTTT. Translated, it gives CASSALGVAADTQYF.